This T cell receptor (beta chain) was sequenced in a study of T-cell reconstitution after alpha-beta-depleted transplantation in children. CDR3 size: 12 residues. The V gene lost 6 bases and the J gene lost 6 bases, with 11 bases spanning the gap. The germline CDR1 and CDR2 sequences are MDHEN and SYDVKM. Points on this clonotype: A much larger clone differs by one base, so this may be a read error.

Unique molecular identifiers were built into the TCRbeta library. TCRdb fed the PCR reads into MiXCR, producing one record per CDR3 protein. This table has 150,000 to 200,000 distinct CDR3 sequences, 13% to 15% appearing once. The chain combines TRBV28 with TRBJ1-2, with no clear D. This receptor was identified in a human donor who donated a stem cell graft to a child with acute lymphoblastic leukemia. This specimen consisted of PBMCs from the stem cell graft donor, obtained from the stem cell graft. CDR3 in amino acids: CASRSGDDGYTF. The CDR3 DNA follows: TGTGCCAGCAGAAGCGGAGACGATGGCTACACCTTC.